This T cell receptor beta chain stems from a study of T cell responses to AZD1222 COVID-19 vaccine. In the study overall: Combined were second doses at about 4 or about 12 weeks.

For this clone: What it recognizes is unknown. The same CDR3 is also encoded by other DNA sequences in this sample.

The assay was immunoSEQ multiplex PCR, and TCRdb's table has in-frame clones only and misses some. The table has approximately 60,000 clones, approximately 80% seen once; the top ten hold roughly an eighth. Study results and caveats: Every sample of the repertoires postdated the peak T cell response. Among those given AZD1222, only five or six were seropositive at baseline.

Looked up from germline, CDR1 is MNHEY and CDR2 is SVGAGI. V lost 0 bases and J 0 bases, leaving 9 bases between the germline ends. This CDR3 is built from 16 residues. The chain couples TRBV6-5 to TRBJ1-5, with D unclear. This receptor was taken from an adult in good health. Sequences were derived from peripheral blood, sampled on day 0 of AZD1222 vaccination. The CDR3 protein is CASSYSRVGSNQPQHF. Written as DNA, the CDR3 is TGTGCCAGCAGTTACTCGCGTGTGGGTAGCAATCAGCCCCAGCATTTT.